This TCR beta chain derives from a study of T-cell memory formation after mild COVID-19. Study information: Each donor largely had its own TCR clusters.

This clonotype appeared a few times. Its antigen is unidentified. TCRdb re-analysed the 5' RACE reads in MiXCR, keeping a single row per CDR3 protein. The repertoire includes under 350,000 distinct CDR3 sequences, roughly 15% of them detected once, and roughly 24% sits in the top ten. Overall study findings and caveats: From day 15 to 85, contracting clones were balanced between CD4 and CD8, whereas later expanders leaned toward CD4+.

The sequencing sample was made of PBMCs or a T cell subset sorted from them (not recorded which). The sequence was obtained from a man aged 18 to 30 who had mild COVID-19 (a few samples of this study predate the infection). Cell type and time point are not known.

The DNA for the CDR3 is TGCAGCGTTGGGGTAGCGGGGACCCAAGAGACCCAGTACTTC. This sequence encodes CSVGVAGTQETQYF. The chain carries TRBV29-1 and TRBJ2-5, with 8 bases aligning to TRBD2. This CDR3 comprises 14 residues. CDR1 SQVTM and CDR2 ANQGSEA come from the germline V gene. V lost 4 bases, J lost 1 base, and 5 bases stayed unmatched.